The following is a TCR beta chain sequence with its context. This entry is derived from a study of blood T cell repertoires in COVID-19. Study details: Sources were T cells, B-cell-depleted T cells, or PBMCs; the material itself was cDNA or gDNA.

Authors' data handling: Estimation of nucleated cell counts relied on the amplification of reference gene primers. The assay was immunoSEQ multiplex PCR, and TCRdb's table has in-frame clones only and misses some. V and J calls and clone size are those listed in that table; D and trimming were worked out from the DNA. Of 120,000 to 150,000 clones in the sample, roughly 90% are singletons; the top ten hold approximately 2.5%. The material sequenced was peripheral blood. This receptor was obtained from a human donor with COVID-19, enrolled during active disease. The donor label of this sample is uncertain.

The CDR3 sequence is CASSTKPVGGAVGNTIYF. CDR3 DNA: TGCGCCAGCAGCACCAAACCCGTGGGGGGGGCTGTTGGAAACACCATATATTTT. This chain joins TRBV4-1 and TRBJ1-3, with D perhaps TRBD1 (6 bases). Germline-derived CDR1 and CDR2 are MGHRA and YSYEKL. This CDR3 comprises 18 residues. Trimming pared 5 bases from V and 3 bases from J, leaving 23 bases between.